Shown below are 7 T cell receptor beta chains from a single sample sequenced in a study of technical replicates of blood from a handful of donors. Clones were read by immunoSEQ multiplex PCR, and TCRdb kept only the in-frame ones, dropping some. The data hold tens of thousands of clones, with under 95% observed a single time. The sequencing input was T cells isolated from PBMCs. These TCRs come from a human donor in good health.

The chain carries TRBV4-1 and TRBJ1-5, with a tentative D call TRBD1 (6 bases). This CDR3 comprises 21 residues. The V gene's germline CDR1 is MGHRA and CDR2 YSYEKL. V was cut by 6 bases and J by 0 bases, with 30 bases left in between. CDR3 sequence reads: CASRPAGLREGGLYSNQPQHF. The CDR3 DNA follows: TGCGCCAGCAGACCGGCGGGTCTCCGGGAGGGGGGGCTATATAGCAATCAGCCCCAGCATTTT.

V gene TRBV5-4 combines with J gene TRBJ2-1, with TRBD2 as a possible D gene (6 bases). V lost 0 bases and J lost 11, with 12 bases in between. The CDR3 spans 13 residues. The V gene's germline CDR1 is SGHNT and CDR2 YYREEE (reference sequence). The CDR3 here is CASSLGPREQQFF. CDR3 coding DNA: TGTGCCAGCAGCTTGGGACCTCGGGAGCAGCAGTTCTTC.

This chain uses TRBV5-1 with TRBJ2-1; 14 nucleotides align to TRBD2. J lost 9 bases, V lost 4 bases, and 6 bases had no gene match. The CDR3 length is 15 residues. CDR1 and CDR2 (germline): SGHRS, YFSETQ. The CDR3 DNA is TGCGCCAGCAGCCTGACTAGCGGGAGGGCCAGTGAGCAGTTCTTC. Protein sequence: CASSLTSGRASEQFF.

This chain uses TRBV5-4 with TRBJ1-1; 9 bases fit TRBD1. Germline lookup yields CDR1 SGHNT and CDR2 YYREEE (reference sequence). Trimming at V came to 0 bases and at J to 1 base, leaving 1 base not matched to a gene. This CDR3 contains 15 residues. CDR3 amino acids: CASSLVGQGNTEAFF. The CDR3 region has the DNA TGTGCCAGCAGCTTGGTGGGACAGGGGAACACTGAAGCTTTCTTT.

In nucleotides, the CDR3 is TGTGCCAGCTCACCCGGACAGCTAGGCTCCTACAATGAGCAGTTCTTC. It yields the protein CASSPGQLGSYNEQFF. The rearrangement uses TRBV18 and TRBJ2-1, with a tentative D call TRBD1 (6 bases). In germline, CDR1 is KGHSH, CDR2 LQKENI. The CDR3 spans 16 residues. V lost 3 bases and J lost 0, with 12 bases in between.

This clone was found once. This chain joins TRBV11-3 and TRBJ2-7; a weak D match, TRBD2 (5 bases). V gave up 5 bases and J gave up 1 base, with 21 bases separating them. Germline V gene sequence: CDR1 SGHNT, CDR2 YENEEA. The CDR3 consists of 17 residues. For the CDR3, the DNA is TGTGCCAGCAGCCTCGACATGTTCGGACTGGGGTCCTACGAGCAGTACTTC. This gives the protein CASSLDMFGLGSYEQYF. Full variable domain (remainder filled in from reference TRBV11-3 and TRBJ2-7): EAGVVQSPRYKIIEKKQPVAFWCNPISGHNTLYWYLQNLGQGPELLIRYENEEAVDDSQLPKDRFSAERLKGVDSTLKIQPAELGDSAVYLCASSLDMFGLGSYEQYFGPGTRLTVT.

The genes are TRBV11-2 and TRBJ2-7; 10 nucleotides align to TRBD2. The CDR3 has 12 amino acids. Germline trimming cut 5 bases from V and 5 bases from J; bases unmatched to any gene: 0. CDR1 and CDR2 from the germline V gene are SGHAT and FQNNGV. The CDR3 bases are TGTGCCAGCAGCACTAGCGGGAACGAGCAGTACTTC. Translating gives CASSTSGNEQYF.